Below are 25 T cell receptor beta chains sequenced from a single sample in a study of CD8 T cells in Susac syndrome. Random hexamers served to reverse transcribe roughly 0.5 to 1 ug RNA. MiXCR, applied by TCRdb to the immunoSEQ multiplex PCR reads, yields one record per CDR3 protein. The table has about 160,000 distinct CDR3 sequences, over 85% seen once. Sequenced: CD4+ T cells from PBMCs. Source of these receptors: a human donor in good health.

The chain is built from TRBV6-6 and TRBJ2-7; tentatively, D is TRBD1 (6 bases). V lost 0 bases to trimming and J lost 5 bases, with 14 bases between them. The CDR3 sequence is 15 residues long. In germline, CDR1 is MNHNY, CDR2 SVGAGI (reference sequence). The CDR3, as DNA: TGTGCCAGCAGTTACTCGAGTTCAGGGGTCCACGAGCAGTACTTC. Translation gives CASSYSSSGVHEQYF.

The DNA of the CDR3 is TGCAGTGCTAGAGGCAGGGACACCGGGGAGCTGTTTTTT. Its protein product is CSARGRDTGELFF. The V gene is TRBV20-1, the J gene TRBJ2-2, with D tentatively TRBD1 (5 bases). The germline CDR1 and CDR2 sequences are DFQATT and SNEGSKA (reference sequence). The CDR3 covers 13 residues. V was shortened by 1 base and J by 3 bases, with 6 bases between the two germline ends.

V gene TRBV10-1 combines with J gene TRBJ2-7; 7 bases agree with TRBD2. Germline V gives CDR1 WNHNN, CDR2 SYGVQD (reference sequence). Unmatched junction bases numbered 2, after V lost 2 bases and J lost 1 base. This CDR3 has 14 residues. CDR3 nucleotides: TGCGCCAGCAGTGAGAGCGGGGCGTCCTACGAGCAGTACTTC. This sequence encodes CASSESGASYEQYF.

This clonotype was recorded once. The V call is TRBV20-1, the J call TRBJ2-5; TRBD2 aligns across 10 bases. The CDR3 runs 15 residues. With V trimmed by 1 base and J by 3 bases, 5 bases remained unmatched. Germline CDR1 DFQATT, CDR2 SNEGSKA (reference sequence). CDR3 in DNA: TGCAGTGCTAGAGTTCCTAGCGGGGGAAAAGAGACCCAGTACTTC. It yields the protein CSARVPSGGKETQYF.

The chain links TRBV5-1 to TRBJ2-3, with a weak D call TRBD1 (6 bases). The germline CDR1 and CDR2 sequences are SGHRS and YFSETQ. Trimming pared 4 bases from V and 2 bases from J, leaving 8 bases between. The CDR3 has 13 residues. CDR3 sequence: CASSRDNTDTQYF. The CDR3 region has the DNA TGCGCCAGCAGCCGGGACAACACAGATACGCAGTATTTT. The full variable domain, in which reference TRBV5-1 and TRBJ2-3 provide the parts outside the CDR3, is KAGVTQTPRYLIKTRGQQVTLSCSPISGHRSVSWYQQTPGQGLQFLFEYFSETQRNKGNFPGRFSGRQFSNSRSEMNVSTLELGDSALYLCASSRDNTDTQYFGPGTRLTVL.

The table lists this clonotype with a count of one. This chain connects TRBV18 to TRBJ2-7; 10 nucleotides line up with TRBD1. The CDR3 contains 14 residues. Germline loops: CDR1 KGHSH, CDR2 LQKENI. J was trimmed by 5 bases and V by 6 bases; bases with no gene match: 7. CDR3 residues: CASSSPGQGNEQYF. The CDR3 bases are TGTGCCAGCTCGTCACCGGGACAGGGGAACGAGCAGTACTTC.

A single count supports this clonotype. This chain uses TRBV27 with TRBJ1-6; 7 nucleotides match TRBD1. The germline V gene has CDR1 MNHEY and CDR2 SMNVEV (reference sequence). This CDR3 contains 14 residues. V trimming: 3 bases; J trimming: 9 bases; junction bases outside the gene matches: 5. The CDR3 nucleotides read TGTGCCAGCAGTTTTTCGGGACAGATTTCACCCCTCCACTTT. Translation gives CASSFSGQISPLHF.

V usage is TRBV5-8 and J usage is TRBJ1-6; D remains ambiguous. The CDR3 is 13 residues long. Germline V gives CDR1 SGHTS, CDR2 YDEGEE. With 6 bases removed from V and 6 bases from J, the gap between germline ends came to 10 bases. The CDR3 spells CASTRDFNSPLHF. The CDR3 DNA is TGTGCCAGCACCCGAGATTTTAATTCACCCCTCCACTTT.

V is TRBV18 and J is TRBJ1-1; possible D gene TRBD1, 5 bases. This CDR3 contains 12 residues. Germline V gene sequence: CDR1 KGHSH, CDR2 LQKENI. V lost 2 bases to trimming and J lost 12 bases, with 13 bases between them. This CDR3 is CASSPTMDTTFF. The CDR3 bases are TGTGCCAGCTCACCAACGATGGACACAACTTTCTTT.

V usage is TRBV20-1 and J usage is TRBJ1-5; weak D call: TRBD1 (6 bases). This CDR3 region has 14 residues. The V end was cut by 6 bases, the J end by 1 base, with 13 bases between. Germline V gene data show CDR1 as DFQATT and CDR2 as SNEGSKA (reference sequence). The CDR3 protein is CSAGQSGSNQPQHF. Here the CDR3 DNA reads TGCAGTGCAGGACAGTCGGGGAGCAATCAGCCCCAGCATTTT.

The chain combines TRBV24-1 with TRBJ2-3; either TRBD1 or TRBD2 may supply D (6 bases each). The CDR3 has 13 amino acids. The ends were cut back, 10 bases at V and 1 base at J, with 11 bases in the middle. Germline V lookup: CDR1 KGHDR, CDR2 SFDVKD. CDR3 region: CATRGPGTDTQYF. DNA of the CDR3: TGTGCCACTCGGGGGCCTGGCACAGATACGCAGTATTTT.

CDR3 sequence reads: CASSQDFVAGDISYEQYF. CDR3 sequence (DNA): TGTGCCAGCAGCCAAGATTTCGTCGCCGGGGATATCTCCTACGAGCAGTACTTC. The chain uses TRBV4-2 and TRBJ2-7; tentatively, D is TRBD2 (5 bases). This CDR3 contains 18 residues. Germline CDR1 LGHNA, CDR2 YNFKEQ. V was shortened by 0 bases and J by 0 bases, with 18 bases between the two germline ends.

V and J are TRBV2 and TRBJ2-5; possibly TRBD2 for D (6 bases). The V end was cut by 1 base, the J end by 5 bases, with 8 bases between. Germline CDR1 and CDR2: SNHLY and FYNNEI. The CDR3 extends over 13 amino acids. As DNA, the CDR3 is TGTGCCAGCAGTGAAGGACTAGGGGAGACCCAGTACTTC. The encoded protein is CASSEGLGETQYF.

This chain links TRBV4-2 with TRBJ2-2; D possibly corresponds to TRBD2 (6 bases). This CDR3 is 16 amino acids long. With 1 base removed from V and 0 bases from J, the gap between germline ends came to 9 bases. The germline V gene has CDR1 LGHNA and CDR2 YNFKEQ. The CDR3 DNA follows: TGTGCCAGCAGCCAAGCTAGCGCTGCGAACACCGGGGAGCTGTTTTTT. Amino acid sequence: CASSQASAANTGELFF.

This sequence joins TRBV4-1 and TRBJ1-2; D is uncertain. V was trimmed by 1 base and J by 4 bases, leaving 13 bases between them. This CDR3 comprises 15 residues. Germline CDR1 is MGHRA and CDR2 is YSYEKL. This CDR3 is CASSQVPAPRYGYTF. The DNA of the CDR3 is TGCGCCAGCAGCCAAGTTCCAGCCCCTCGCTATGGCTACACCTTC.

This chain joins TRBV10-3 and TRBJ1-2; the match to TRBD1 covers 9 bases. CDR3 length equals 14 residues. V dropped 10 bases and J dropped 5; count of bases not matched to a gene: 11. CDR1 and CDR2 (germline): ENHRY, SYGVKD. The CDR3 spells CATAGQGNPYGYTF. CDR3 nucleotides: TGTGCCACCGCAGGACAGGGGAATCCATATGGCTACACCTTC.

The chain is built from TRBV7-2 and TRBJ2-5; a weak D match, TRBD1 (8 bases). Looked up from germline, CDR1 is SGHTA and CDR2 is FQGNSA. The CDR3 runs to 15 residues. Between the trimmed V and J ends, which lost 1 base and 4 bases, there was a span of 13 bases. The CDR3 spells CASSLGNRGGETQYF. CDR3 nucleotides: TGTGCCAGCAGCTTAGGCAACAGGGGGGGAGAGACCCAGTACTTC.

The gene calls are TRBV4-2 and TRBJ2-5, with D tentatively TRBD1 (5 bases). Trimming shortened V by 6 bases and J by 0 bases, and 8 bases separated the two germline ends. Per germline, CDR1 LGHNA and CDR2 YNFKEQ. The CDR3 covers 13 residues. The CDR3 coding sequence is TGTGCCAGCAGTAAGACAGACCAAGAGACCCAGTACTTC. Encoded protein: CASSKTDQETQYF.

The CDR3 nucleotides read TGTGCCAGCAGCCAAGCTTCCCGGGGGAACACTGAAGCTTTCTTT. Amino acid sequence: CASSQASRGNTEAFF. The V and J genes are TRBV3-1 and TRBJ1-1; D unresolved. Per germline, CDR1 LGHDT and CDR2 YNNKEL (reference sequence). The CDR3 is 15 amino acids. V lost 1 base to trimming and J lost 1 base, with 10 bases between them.

The genes are TRBV7-3 and TRBJ1-1; no clear D gene. Germline values: CDR1 SGHTA, CDR2 FQGTGA. CDR3 length: 15 amino acids. V lost 5 bases and J 5 bases, leaving 18 bases between the germline ends. CDR3 region: CASSPAEGVVTEAFF. CDR3 coding DNA: TGTGCCAGCAGCCCGGCTGAGGGAGTAGTGACTGAAGCTTTCTTT.

J is TRBJ1-1 and V is TRBV5-6; D is uncertain. CDR1 and CDR2 (germline): SGHDT, YYEEEE. Deletions cut 0 bases from V and 7 bases from J, with 7 bases between. The CDR3 sequence is 12 residues long. The CDR3 loop is CASSLATSEAFF. The CDR3 region has the DNA TGTGCCAGCAGCTTGGCCACGAGTGAAGCTTTCTTT.

V is TRBV7-2 and J is TRBJ1-1; D is perhaps TRBD1 (5 bases). Trimming shortened V by 1 base and J by 5 bases, and 14 bases separated the two germline ends. Germline V gene sequence: CDR1 SGHTA, CDR2 FQGNSA. The CDR3 sequence is 15 residues long. CDR3 bases: TGTGCCAGCAGCTTAGTGGGAGGGGCAGGGACTGAAGCTTTCTTT. Its translation: CASSLVGGAGTEAFF.

The CDR3: CASRIAGGRDTQYF. The CDR3 bases are TGTGCCAGCAGAATTGCGGGGGGCCGAGATACGCAGTATTTT. The J gene is TRBJ2-3, the V gene TRBV2, with 8 bases matching TRBD2. The CDR3 extends over 14 amino acids. Germline CDR1 is SNHLY and CDR2 is FYNNEI. The V gene end was trimmed by 6 bases and the J gene end by 5 bases; junction bases not matched to a gene: 7.

The J gene is TRBJ2-5, the V gene TRBV29-1; no definite D call. Deletions cut 4 bases from V and 2 bases from J, with 11 bases between. Germline loops: CDR1 SQVTM, CDR2 ANQGSEA. This CDR3 region has 13 residues. CDR3 sequence: CSVVLEVQETQYF. CDR3 coding DNA: TGCAGCGTTGTGTTAGAAGTTCAAGAGACCCAGTACTTC.

The chain has TRBV4-2 and TRBJ1-2; D unclear. The V end lost 0 bases, the J end lost 8 bases, and 10 bases lay between the germline ends. Germline lookup yields CDR1 LGHNA and CDR2 YNFKEQ. The CDR3 sequence is 13 residues long. DNA for the CDR3: TGTGCCAGCAGCCAAGACAGTTCCGGGGGCTACACCTTC. This gives the protein CASSQDSSGGYTF.